This T cell receptor (beta chain) was obtained from a study of cytomegalovirus exposure and HLA in healthy donors. Broader study findings: A missense variant in DCLRE1C was later tied to TCR beta V- and J-gene trimming. Common viral pathogens seemed, in a later analysis, to connect with several of the most significant clusters. Researchers counted around 180 TCR beta chains as cytomegalovirus-associated.

As concerns this clone: Its target is not known.

Trimming took off 7 bases at V and 4 bases at J, with 13 bases between the two ends. The germline CDR1 and CDR2 sequences are SNHLY and FYNNEI. CDR3 size: 13 residues. The PCR made use of 60 Vbeta and 13 Jbeta primers. The data were produced by immunoSEQ multiplex PCR, yet TCRdb's version contains in-frame clones alone and is incomplete. The sample's table shows about 70,000 clones. Sequencing used PBMCs. This rearrangement joins TRBV2 to TRBJ2-5, with a possible D match to TRBD2 (6 bases). This receptor was taken from a female donor in good health and CMV-seropositive. CDR3 region: CASMRLVAETQYF. In DNA form, the CDR3 reads TGTGCCAGCATGAGACTAGTGGCAGAGACCCAGTACTTC.